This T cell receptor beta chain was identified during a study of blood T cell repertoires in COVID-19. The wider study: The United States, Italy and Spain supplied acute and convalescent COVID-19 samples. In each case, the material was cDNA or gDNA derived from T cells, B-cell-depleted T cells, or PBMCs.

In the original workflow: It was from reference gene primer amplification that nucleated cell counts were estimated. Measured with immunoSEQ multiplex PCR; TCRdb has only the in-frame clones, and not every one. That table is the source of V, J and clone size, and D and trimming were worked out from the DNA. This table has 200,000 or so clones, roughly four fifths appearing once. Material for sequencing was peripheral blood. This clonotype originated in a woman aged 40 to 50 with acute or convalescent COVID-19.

CDR3 DNA sequence: TGTGCCAGCAGCTTGGTTCGTGGGACAGGGACGGCCGGGGAGCTGTTTTTT. Amino acids: CASSLVRGTGTAGELFF. The chain combines TRBV5-6 with TRBJ2-2; TRBD1 matches 9 bases. Trimming took 0 bases from V and 6 from J; bases not matched to a gene: 9. The CDR3 consists of 17 residues. Germline CDR1 reads SGHDT; CDR2 reads YYEEEE.